The 13 T cell receptor beta chains below all came from one sample that was sequenced in a study of tumor-infiltrating lymphocytes in primary liver carcinoma. Researchers generated TCR beta cDNA from 500 to 600 ng of total RNA, relying on a constant-region primer. Three rounds of nested multiplex PCR with slightly modified ARM-PCR produced TCR beta libraries. Investigators reported that the first two PCR rounds, at around 9 cycles each, used TRBV1-TRBV30 forward primers with a C-beta reverse primer. One entry per CDR3 protein results from TCRdb running MiXCR on the multiplex PCR reads. The sample consists of 20,000 to 25,000 distinct CDR3 sequences, 75% to 80% of them appearing once. Co-extraction yielded RNA and DNA from about 20-30 mg of unsorted bulk tissue. Material for sequencing was liver tumor tissue from sampling region 1. Subset: tumor region T1, superior pole. These receptor sequences come from a woman under 40 with primary liver carcinoma and hepatitis B virus infection.

Regarding this clonotype: A junction end diverges from the germline sequence, so it may reflect a read error. This chain's CDR3 is CASSQDRIMGWNEKLLF. The CDR3 nucleotides read TGCGCTAGCAGCCAAGATCGCATTATGGGATGGAATGAAAAACTGCTTTTT. The rearrangement joins TRBV4-3 to TRBJ1-4, with D unresolved. This CDR3 contains 17 residues. Germline CDR1 is LGHNA and CDR2 is YSLEER.

A remark on this clonotype: At one end the junction does not follow the germline gene, possibly because of a read error. The chain has TRBV11-2 and TRBJ2-3; D not resolved. CDR1 is SGHAT and CDR2 is FQNNGV in the germline V gene. CDR3 length equals 15 residues. CDR3 DNA: TGTGCCAGCATCTCCTTACTCTCTGACACAGTTACGCAGTATTTT. This translates into CASISLLSDTVTQYF.

Note on this clonotype: A read error may account for a junction end that differs from germline. This chain connects TRBV11-3 to TRBJ1-6, with no clear D. The CDR3 runs to 15 residues. Germline loops: CDR1 SGHNT, CDR2 YENEEA. In DNA, the CDR3 is TGTGCCAGCAGCTTTAAGAGAAGCTATAACTCACCCCTCCACTTT. It is translated as CASSFKRSYNSPLHF.

A note on this clonotype: A read error may account for a junction end that differs from germline. This chain joins TRBV11-2 and TRBJ1-1, with TRBD1 identical over 11 bases. The CDR3 covers 20 residues. In germline, CDR1 is SGHAT, CDR2 FQNNGV. This chain's CDR3 is CANSTLDRGRKRWSNTEAFF. The CDR3 DNA sequence: TGTGCCAACAGCACTCTGGACAGGGGGCGCAAGAGGTGGAGTAACACTGAAGCCTTCTTT.

To note about this clonotype: This CDR3 is missing its conserved last phenylalanine or tryptophan, likely due to a read error. The limits of the CDR3 on the DNA are not certain, so only TCRdb's listed CDR3 is given. The chain employs TRBV29-1 and TRBJ1-1; the table's D call, TRBD1, was not checked against the DNA. Germline V gene lookup returns CDR1 SQVTM and CDR2 ANQGSEA. From its first to its last residue, the CDR3 has 12 amino acids. CDR3 residues: CSVETGITEAFV.

A word on this clonotype: One end of the junction varies from germline; a read error may be responsible. The chain recombines TRBV10-3 with TRBJ1-3; D remains unclear. The CDR3 length is 14 residues. Germline V CDR1 and CDR2: ENHRY, SYGVKD. The CDR3 coding sequence is TGTGCCATGAGTGAGTCAGTTTCCGGTAACACCATATATTTT. Translating it yields CAMSESVSGNTIYF.

As concerns this clonotype: Its ends do not fully match the called genes, so a read error is possible. The chain carries TRBV14 and TRBJ2-7; 7 bases are shared with TRBD2. Germline lookup yields CDR1 SGHDN and CDR2 FVKESK. The CDR3 runs to 15 residues. The CDR3 spells CASSQAAGTNYEQCF. DNA for the CDR3: TGTGCCAGTAGCCAGGCGGCGGGGACTAACTACGAGCAGTGCTTC.

Comments on this clonotype: A junction boundary mismatches the germline segment, possibly from a read error. V gene TRBV10-3 combines with J gene TRBJ2-3, with 10 nucleotides matching TRBD1. Germline-derived CDR1 and CDR2 are ENHRY and SYGVKD. This CDR3 has 15 residues. DNA of the CDR3: TGTGCCATAGGTGAACCCGGGACAGGGGCCGATACGCAGTACTTT. Its protein product is CAIGEPGTGADTQYF.

This clonotype appeared a single time. One end of the junction does not line up with germline, which may come from a read error. V gene TRBV29-1 combines with J gene TRBJ1-2; D ambiguous. Per the germline V gene, CDR1 is SQVTM and CDR2 is ANQGSEA. CDR3 length equals 12 residues. The CDR3 region is CGVVQWGDGYTF. The CDR3 DNA sequence: TGCGGCGTTGTCCAATGGGGTGACGGCTACACCTTC.

Concerning this clonotype itself: A read error may explain this, as a much larger clone is one base away. CDR3 sequence reads: CVSSHHRKQYF. In DNA form, the CDR3 reads TGTGTCAGCAGCCACCACCGCAAGCAGTACTTC. This rearrangement joins TRBV14 to TRBJ2-7; D remains unclear. Looked up from germline, CDR1 is SGHDN and CDR2 is FVKESK. CDR3 length: 11 amino acids.

This clonotype was recorded once. One end of the junction fails to match germline, which may point to a read error. The V call is TRBV11-2, the J call TRBJ2-1, with 7 positions matching TRBD2. The CDR3 length is 17 residues. Looked up from germline, CDR1 is SGHAT and CDR2 is FQNNGV. CDR3 nucleotide sequence: TGTGTTAGCAGCCTTACTAGCGTGAGGTTCCCAGGCGATGAGCATTTCTTC. Translated: CVSSLTSVRFPGDEHFF.

This clonotype appeared a single time. This clone may be a read error of a much larger clone one base away. The chain joins TRBV11-3 to TRBJ1-2; possible D gene TRBD1, 5 bases. The germline gives CDR1 SGHNT, CDR2 YENEEA. The V and J ends lost 7 bases and 8 bases respectively, with 17 bases between them. The CDR3 totals 13 residues. CDR3 sequence: CASNAEGISGYTF. The CDR3 coding sequence is TGTGCCAGCAACGCTGAGGGGATATCGGGCTACACCTTC.

About this clonotype: The germline gene is not matched at one end of the junction; a read error may be the cause. The chain links TRBV28 to TRBJ2-2, with TRBD2 identical over 7 bases. The CDR3 contains 13 residues. CDR1 and CDR2 (germline): MDHEN, SYDVKM. This chain's CDR3 is CASSLDGSGERFF. As DNA, the CDR3 is TGTGCCAGCAGTTTGGACGGGAGCGGGGAGCGGTTTTTT.